One TCR beta chain is described in this entry. Its antigen remains unidentified. Only in-frame clones appear in the TCRdb table, and some are missing; sequencing was by immunoSEQ multiplex PCR. Of over 90,000 clones detected, roughly 91% appear once; the ten largest clones hold 45% to 55%. The sample belongs to a study of T cell responses to AZD1222 COVID-19 vaccine. Study information: Both about-4-week and about-12-week second-dose recipients were combined. Whole-study results and caveats: Spike as a whole was targeted by vaccine-associated CD4 TCRs, dominant at 160-218 and 743-854. Donors in the cohort were predominantly white British and more often female, and clonal diversity was possibly underestimated. Among spike-specific TCRs, nearly half reportedly target unmutated variant regions.

The CDR3 extends over 13 amino acids. From germline, CDR1 is LGHNA and CDR2 YNFKEQ. V lost 4 bases to trimming and J lost 3 bases, with 10 bases between them. V is TRBV4-2 and J is TRBJ2-7, with a tentative D call TRBD2 (6 bases). Sequences were derived from peripheral blood, sampled on day 0 of AZD1222 vaccination. This sequence originates from an adult in good health. The CDR3 sequence: CASSPGLSYEQYF. In nucleotides, the CDR3 is TGTGCCAGCAGCCCGGGACTCAGCTACGAGCAGTACTTC.